This T cell receptor (beta chain) emerged from a study of metastatic and nonmetastatic thyroid tumors. The overall study: Repertoire data that came from the blood and tumor or nodule tissue of malignant and benign thyroid patients were compared. Overall study results and limits: The reported finding was significantly higher TCR beta diversity in malignant thyroid tumors relative to benign nodules, in blood and tumor.

With respect to this clone: Its antigen is not identified. One end of the junction is discordant with germline, which a read error may explain.

The CDR3 is made up of 18 amino acids. Germline V gives CDR1 SGHVS, CDR2 FQNEAQ. All patients were untreated before thyroid surgery. Original processing notes: A classifier of distant metastasis in papillary thyroid cancer was built from CDR3 differences (across clinicopathological groups). TCRdb reprocessed the PCR reads using MiXCR. For this entry, the V and J calls and clone size follow TCRdb and not the study's own pipeline. The sample holds 40,000 to 50,000 clones, roughly 3.9% seen once. J is TRBJ2-2 and V is TRBV7-8, with TRBD1 matching over 7 bases. This sequence was found in a female donor with papillary thyroid cancer or a benign thyroid nodule (not recorded which). Some clones in this sample may be carry-over from other donors' samples. The sequencing input was blood. This CDR3 reads CVSSRPVEGGPGTGELFF. The CDR3 DNA reads as TGTGTCAGCTCTCGGCCGGTTGAAGGGGGCCCAGGCACCGGGGAGCTGTTTTTT. The whole variable domain, remainder taken from reference TRBV7-8 and TRBJ2-2, is GAGVSQSPRYKVAKRGQDVALRCDPISGHVSLFWYQQALGQGPEFLTYFQNEAQLDKSGLPSDRFFAERPEGSVSTLKIQRTQQEDSAVYLCVSSRPVEGGPGTGELFFGEGSRLTVL.